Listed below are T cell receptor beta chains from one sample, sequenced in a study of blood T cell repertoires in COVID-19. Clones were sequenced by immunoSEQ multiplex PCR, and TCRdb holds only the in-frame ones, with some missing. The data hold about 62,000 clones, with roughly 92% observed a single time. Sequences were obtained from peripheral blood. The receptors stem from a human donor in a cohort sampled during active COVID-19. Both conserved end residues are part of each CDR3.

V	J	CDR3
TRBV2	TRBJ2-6	CASSAGGLVSGANVLTF
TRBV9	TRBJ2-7	CASSASGTSGAYEQYF
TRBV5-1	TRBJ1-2	CASRRGTGESYGGYTF
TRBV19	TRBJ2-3	CASSPILAGGTDTQYF
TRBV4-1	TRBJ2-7	CASSQPGQGPEQYF
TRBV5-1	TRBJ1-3	CASSPSGDTGNTIYF
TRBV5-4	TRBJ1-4	CASSLFGSYPEKLFF
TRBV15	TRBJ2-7	CATSRSPGEQYF
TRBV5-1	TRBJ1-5	CASSPGQGQPQHF
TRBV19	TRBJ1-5	CASTAGQLGNQPQHF
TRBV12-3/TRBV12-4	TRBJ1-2	CASSSGLRGYTF
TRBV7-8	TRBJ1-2	CASSLGAASNYGYTF
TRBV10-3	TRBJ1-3	CAISGDRAGNTIYF
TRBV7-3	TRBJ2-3	CASSPLAGRTDTQYF
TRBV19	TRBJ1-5	CASSSPQGLLNQPQHF
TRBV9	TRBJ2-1	CASSTSGVSSYNEQFF
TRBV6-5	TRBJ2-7	CASTNGEGEAVLDF
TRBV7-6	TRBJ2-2	CASSLGEGRFKGVELFF
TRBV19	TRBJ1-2	CASTNIPDSHGYTF
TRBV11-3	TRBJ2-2	CASKGLAGSEGELFF